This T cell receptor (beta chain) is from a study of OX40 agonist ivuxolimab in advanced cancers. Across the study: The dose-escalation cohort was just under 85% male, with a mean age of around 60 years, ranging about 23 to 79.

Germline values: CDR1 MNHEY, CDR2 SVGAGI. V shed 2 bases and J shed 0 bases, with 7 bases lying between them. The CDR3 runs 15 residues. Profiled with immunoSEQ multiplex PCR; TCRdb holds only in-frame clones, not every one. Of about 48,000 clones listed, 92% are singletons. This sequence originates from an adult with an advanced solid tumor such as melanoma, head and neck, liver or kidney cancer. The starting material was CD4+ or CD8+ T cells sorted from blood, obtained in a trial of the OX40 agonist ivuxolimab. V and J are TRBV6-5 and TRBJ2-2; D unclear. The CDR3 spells CASSYGESNTGELFF. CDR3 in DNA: TGTGCCAGCAGTTACGGGGAATCGAACACCGGGGAGCTGTTTTTT.